This T cell receptor beta chain was sequenced for a study of T-cell memory formation after mild COVID-19. Constant-segment primers were used for 5'RACE, and the resulting TCR alpha and TCR beta cDNA libraries carried sample barcodes and UMIs. TCRdb reprocessed the 5' RACE reads via MiXCR and lists one record per CDR3 protein. The sample carries approximately 210,000 distinct CDR3 sequences, approximately 10% recorded once. The V end lost 0 bases, the J end lost 0 bases, and 6 bases lay between the germline ends. CDR1 is SGHRS, CDR2 YFSETQ, per germline. CDR3 length: 14 residues. This clonotype has ten or more counts.

This sequence was found in a young man who had mild COVID-19 (a few samples of this study predate the infection). Cell type and time point are not known. Specimen: PBMCs or a T cell subset sorted from them (not recorded which). This chain connects TRBV5-1 to TRBJ1-2; D not certain. The CDR3 region is CASSLEAANYGYTF. CDR3 coding DNA: TGCGCCAGCAGCTTGGAGGCAGCTAACTATGGCTACACCTTC.